This T cell receptor (beta chain) was retrieved from a study of blood T cell repertoires in COVID-19. Study summary: Both acute and convalescent COVID-19 samples were obtained from the United States, Italy and Spain.

This clone is a singleton in its sample. This table comes from immunoSEQ multiplex PCR, and its TCRdb copy is limited to in-frame clones, with some not included. The profile shows 220,000 or so clones, about 85% of them singletons. The V gene lost 4 bases and the J gene lost 2 bases, with 12 bases spanning the gap. The CDR3 totals 14 residues. Germline loops: CDR1 SGDLS, CDR2 YYNGEE. The sample taken for sequencing was peripheral blood. The J gene is TRBJ1-2, the V gene TRBV9; D uncertain. This TCR came from a woman aged 55-70 years who had recovered from COVID-19. CDR3 DNA sequence: TGTGCCAGCAGCACCCCCCACGGGAACTATGGCTACACCTTC. Translation: CASSTPHGNYGYTF.